The present entry profiles one T cell receptor (beta chain) with its context. Its matching antigen is unknown. The source of the sample is a study of blood T cells in healthy people across ages. It was with a sample-barcoded 5' primer and a J-beta primer mix that a second PCR of roughly 7 to 12 cycles was run. TCRdb independently ran MiXCR on the 5' RACE reads; one entry per CDR3 protein. The sample has some 900,000 distinct CDR3 sequences, roughly 43% seen once. The germline gives CDR1 MNHNY, CDR2 SVGAGI (reference sequence). The CDR3 contains 17 residues. With 2 bases removed from V and 3 bases from J, the gap between germline ends came to 18 bases. The study, taken as a whole, reports: Estimated diversity, derived from one million T cells, was regarded as an underestimate.

The rearrangement links TRBV6-6 to TRBJ2-3; possibly TRBD2 for D (6 bases). The specimen was blood. The TCR was taken from a man younger than 45 in good health. The CDR3 coding sequence is TGTGCCAGCAGTTACCTGGGACGCGGAGGGCGGACAGATACGCAGTATTTT. It codes for CASSYLGRGGRTDTQYF.